This T cell receptor beta chain comes out of a study of OX40 agonist ivuxolimab in advanced cancers. As for the study in general: It was permissible to have had prior anti-PD-1, anti-PD-L1 or anti-CTLA-4 therapy, and more than 30% had some. Study-level points and caveats: Antigens targeted by the expanded peripheral T cells were not determined.

CDR3 length: 17 amino acids. Data came from immunoSEQ multiplex PCR; TCRdb stores just in-frame clones and leaves some out. The sample includes about 50,000 clones, 84% of them seen just once. To note about this clone: Its cognate antigen is unknown.

The chain carries TRBV21-1 and TRBJ1-1; the table's D call, TRBD1, was not checked against the DNA. TRBV21-1 is noted as a pseudogene. This receptor was identified in an adult with an advanced solid tumor such as melanoma, head and neck, liver or kidney cancer. The starting material was CD4+ or CD8+ T cells sorted from blood, obtained in a trial of the OX40 agonist ivuxolimab. CDR3 sequence: CASSTSRGGVENTEAFF. Here the CDR3 DNA reads TGTGCCAGCAGCACCTCGCGAGGGGGCGTTGAGAACACTGAAGCTTTCTTT.